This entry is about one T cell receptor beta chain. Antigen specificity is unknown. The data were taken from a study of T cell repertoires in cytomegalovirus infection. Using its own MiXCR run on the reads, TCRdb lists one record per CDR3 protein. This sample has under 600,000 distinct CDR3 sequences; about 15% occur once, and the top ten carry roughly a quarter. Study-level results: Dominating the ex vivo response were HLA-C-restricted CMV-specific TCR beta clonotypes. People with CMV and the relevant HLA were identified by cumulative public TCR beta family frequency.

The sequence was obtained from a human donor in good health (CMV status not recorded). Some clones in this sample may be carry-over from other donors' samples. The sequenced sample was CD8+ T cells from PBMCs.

The CDR3 reads CASSSPLRGLDTEAFF. The CDR3 bases are TGTGCCAGCAGCTCACCCCTCAGGGGGCTGGACACTGAAGCTTTCTTT. The chain employs TRBV7-9 and TRBJ1-1; TRBD1 matches at 8 bases. V trimming: 4 bases; J trimming: 3 bases; junction bases outside the gene matches: 10. Germline CDR1 is SEHNR and CDR2 is FQNEAQ (reference sequence). CDR3 length equals 16 residues.